These 22 T cell receptor beta chains were sequenced from one sample in a study of T cell clonotyping in hematopoietic cell transplantation. Time point meaning: recipient sample about 28 days before transplant, after cytoreduction. Assay: immunoSEQ multiplex PCR; the TCRdb copy retains only in-frame clones and omits some. The sample yields 75,000 to 95,000 clones, approximately 95% seen once. Here the sequenced sample was peripheral blood mononuclear cells, taken before stem cell transplant. The source is a woman between 45 and 65 years old with acute myeloid leukemia. Some clones in this sample may be carry-over from other donors' samples.

The chain combines TRBV7-9 with TRBJ2-3; 7 bases fit TRBD1. The CDR3 runs 15 residues. The J segment lost 4 bases and the V segment lost 4 bases, leaving 8 bases of the junction unmatched. Germline V gene data show CDR1 as SEHNR and CDR2 as FQNEAQ (reference sequence). CDR3 residues: CASSSHRGFADTQYF. In nucleotides, the CDR3 is TGTGCCAGCAGCTCCCACAGGGGTTTTGCAGATACGCAGTATTTT.

The rearrangement links TRBV25-1 to TRBJ2-1, with TRBD1 matching 7 bases. V gave up 4 bases and J gave up 9 bases; unmatched junction bases: 3. The CDR3 length is 12 residues. Germline V lookup: CDR1 MGHDK, CDR2 SYGVNS. The DNA of the CDR3 is TGTGCCAGCAGTGGAGACAGGGTTGAGCAGTTCTTC. Its protein product is CASSGDRVEQFF.

CDR3 amino acids: CASSLVGDTEAFF. In nucleotides, the CDR3 is TGTGCCAGCAGCTTGGTCGGGGACACTGAAGCTTTCTTT. The chain combines TRBV5-5 with TRBJ1-1; D not resolved. Germline values: CDR1 SGHKS, CDR2 YYEKEE (reference sequence). V gave up 0 bases and J gave up 3 bases, with 6 bases separating them. The CDR3 is 13 amino acids.

This sequence joins TRBV2 and TRBJ1-4; TRBD1 aligns across 12 bases. Germline V gene data show CDR1 as SNHLY and CDR2 as FYNNEI. With 6 bases clipped from V and 8 bases from J, the junction kept 13 bases outside the gene matches. The CDR3 extends over 17 amino acids. CDR3 protein: CASRGQGARPRSEKLFF. The DNA for the CDR3 is TGTGCCAGCAGGGGACAGGGGGCGCGGCCCAGATCCGAAAAACTGTTTTTT.

The V and J genes are TRBV6-6 and TRBJ1-5; 7 nucleotides match TRBD1. CDR1 is MNHNY and CDR2 is SVGAGI in the germline V gene (reference sequence). Germline trimming cut 6 bases from V and 7 bases from J; bases unmatched to any gene: 12. This CDR3 contains 15 residues. The CDR3 nucleotides read TGTGCCAGCAGATCCGGACAGGTCAAGGGACAGCCCCAGCATTTT. Amino acids: CASRSGQVKGQPQHF.

This clone has only one observation. This chain uses TRBV6-5 with TRBJ2-3, with D perhaps TRBD2 (6 bases). Trimming pared 0 bases from V and 14 bases from J, leaving 15 bases between. The length of the CDR3 is 13 residues. The germline gives CDR1 MNHEY, CDR2 SVGAGI. CDR3 in DNA: TGTGCCAGCAGTTACTCACGGGACTCCTTGTCGTATTTT. It yields the protein CASSYSRDSLSYF.

CDR3 amino acids: CASSPGLAMGELFF. DNA of the CDR3: TGCGCCAGCAGCCCCGGACTGGCGATGGGGGAGCTGTTTTTT. The chain is built from TRBV4-1 and TRBJ2-2; maybe TRBD2 (5 bases). Germline V gives CDR1 MGHRA, CDR2 YSYEKL. V lost 4 bases and J 8 bases, leaving 14 bases between the germline ends. CDR3 length: 14 residues.

This chain links TRBV6-1 with TRBJ2-1; TRBD2 matches at 10 bases. In germline, CDR1 is MNHNS, CDR2 SASEGT. This CDR3 has 17 residues. The J segment lost 0 bases and the V segment lost 1 base, leaving 3 bases of the junction unmatched. CDR3 residues: CASSEVSGRSSYNEQFF. CDR3 sequence (DNA): TGTGCCAGCAGTGAAGTTAGCGGGAGGAGCTCCTACAATGAGCAGTTCTTC.

The chain joins TRBV29-1 to TRBJ1-1; 8 bases line up with TRBD1. Unmatched junction bases numbered 8, after V lost 6 bases and J lost 5 bases. Germline CDR1 is SQVTM and CDR2 is ANQGSEA. The CDR3 sequence is 13 residues long. CDR3 coding DNA: TGCAGCGTGACACAGGGGGGAAAGACTGAAGCTTTCTTT. It translates to CSVTQGGKTEAFF.

In DNA, the CDR3 is TGTGCCAGCAGCTTGGCCCGGCTTATTGGAGAGACCCAGTACTTC. As protein: CASSLARLIGETQYF. The chain recombines TRBV5-8 with TRBJ2-5, with no clear D. V lost 0 bases and J 4 bases, leaving 13 bases between the germline ends. CDR3 length: 15 amino acids. The germline CDR1 and CDR2 sequences are SGHTS and YDEGEE. The whole variable domain, remainder taken from reference TRBV5-8 and TRBJ2-5, is EAGVTQSPTHLIKTRGQQATLRCSPISGHTSVYWYQQALGLGLQFLLWYDEGEERNRGNFPPRFSGRQFPNYSSELNVNALELEDSALYLCASSLARLIGETQYFGPGTRLLVL.

The chain has TRBV4-1 and TRBJ2-1; 7 positions agree with TRBD2. Trimming at V came to 1 base and at J to 4 bases, leaving 7 bases not matched to a gene. The CDR3 covers 16 residues. In germline, CDR1 is MGHRA, CDR2 YSYEKL. The chain's CDR3 is CASSQGGNGGYNEQFF. In DNA form, the CDR3 reads TGCGCCAGCAGCCAAGGCGGTAACGGGGGGTACAATGAGCAGTTCTTC.

This chain uses TRBV4-1 with TRBJ1-2; a weak D match, TRBD1 (5 bases). CDR1 and CDR2 from the germline V gene are MGHRA and YSYEKL. CDR3 size: 11 residues. Trimming took off 0 bases at V and 13 bases at J, with 9 bases between the two ends. Here the CDR3 DNA reads TGCGCCAGCAGCCAAGAGGGAAGGGGCACCTTC. It is translated as CASSQEGRGTF.

This chain joins TRBV6-1 and TRBJ2-7; D unresolved. Germline lookup yields CDR1 MNHNS and CDR2 SASEGT. The V and J ends lost 4 bases and 2 bases respectively, with 9 bases between them. The CDR3 extends over 13 amino acids. CDR3 DNA: TGTGCCAGCAGTGTGGGCCTCCCCTACGAGCAGTACTTC. Translation gives CASSVGLPYEQYF.

This clone was picked up one time. The V call is TRBV15, the J call TRBJ2-7, with TRBD2 as a possible D gene (6 bases). Germline CDR1 LNHNV, CDR2 YYDKDF (reference sequence). Trimming pared 3 bases from V and 5 bases from J, leaving 17 bases between. CDR3 length: 15 residues. In DNA, the CDR3 is TGTGCCACCAGCAGGCAAGCGGGCGAATTTAACGAGCAGTACTTC. As protein: CATSRQAGEFNEQYF.

This rearrangement joins TRBV7-4 to TRBJ2-5, with 7 bases that match TRBD2. CDR3 length equals 16 residues. Per germline, CDR1 SGHVT and CDR2 SQSDAQ. V dropped 3 bases and J dropped 5; count of bases not matched to a gene: 12. The CDR3 here is CASSLPREAGQETQYF. The DNA of the CDR3 is TGTGCCAGCAGCTTGCCCCGGGAGGCGGGCCAGGAGACCCAGTACTTC.

The gene calls are TRBV4-1 and TRBJ1-1; the match to TRBD1 covers 8 bases. Germline CDR1 reads MGHRA; CDR2 reads YSYEKL. V dropped 6 bases and J dropped 5; count of bases not matched to a gene: 5. CDR3 length: 13 residues. The CDR3 reads CASRLTGDTEAFF. CDR3 DNA: TGCGCCAGCAGGCTGACAGGGGATACTGAAGCTTTCTTT.

This sequence joins TRBV19 and TRBJ1-5; D ambiguous. Trimming took off 3 bases at V and 2 bases at J, with 5 bases between the two ends. Germline CDR1 reads LNHDA; CDR2 reads SQIVND (reference sequence). The CDR3 runs to 13 residues. The chain's CDR3 is CASSIGGNQPQHF. In DNA, the CDR3 is TGTGCCAGTAGTATTGGTGGCAATCAGCCCCAGCATTTT. Complete variable domain (other parts from reference TRBV19 and TRBJ1-5): DGGITQSPKYLFRKEGQNVTLSCEQNLNHDAMYWYRQDPGQGLRLIYYSQIVNDFQKGDIAEGYSVSREKKESFPLTVTSAQKNPTAFYLCASSIGGNQPQHFGDGTRLSIL.

This clone has just a few counts. The V call is TRBV14, the J call TRBJ2-1; no clear D gene. V was trimmed by 2 bases and J by 2 bases, leaving 13 bases between them. Germline V gene lookup returns CDR1 SGHDN and CDR2 FVKESK. The CDR3 length is 16 residues. CDR3 sequence: CASSQFGQPPYNEQFF. The CDR3 DNA reads TGTGCCAGCAGCCAATTCGGGCAGCCACCCTACAATGAGCAGTTCTTC.

J is TRBJ2-3 and V is TRBV6-1; 10 bases map to TRBD2. Trimming took 2 bases from V and 4 from J; bases not matched to a gene: 6. This CDR3 region has 16 residues. The germline gives CDR1 MNHNS, CDR2 SASEGT. CDR3 in amino acids: CASSENLAGVADTQYF. CDR3 nucleotide sequence: TGTGCCAGCAGTGAAAATCTAGCGGGAGTGGCAGATACGCAGTATTTT.

As DNA, the CDR3 is TGTGCCAGCAGTTACCAGCAGGGTTACAATGAGCAGTTCTTC. Translated, it gives CASSYQQGYNEQFF. The rearrangement links TRBV6-5 to TRBJ2-1, with a weak D call TRBD1 (5 bases). The CDR3 contains 14 residues. Germline loops: CDR1 MNHEY, CDR2 SVGAGI. V was clipped by 2 bases and J by 4 bases, with 9 bases between them.

V and J are TRBV2 and TRBJ1-2, with a possible D match to TRBD1 (6 bases). The germline V gene has CDR1 SNHLY and CDR2 FYNNEI. Trimming stripped 5 bases from V and 4 bases from J, with 14 bases between. This CDR3 spans 14 amino acids. The CDR3 DNA reads as TGTGCCAGCAGTCAAACGACAGGTAGCTATGGCTACACCTTC. Its protein is CASSQTTGSYGYTF.

This chain joins TRBV30 and TRBJ1-2; tentatively, D is TRBD1 (5 bases). The germline gives CDR1 GTSNPN, CDR2 SVGIG (reference sequence). This CDR3 region has 12 residues. Deletions cut 8 bases from V and 6 bases from J, with 16 bases between. The CDR3 reads CASWGGQDGYTF. The CDR3 nucleotides read TGTGCCAGCTGGGGGGGTCAAGATGGCTACACCTTC.